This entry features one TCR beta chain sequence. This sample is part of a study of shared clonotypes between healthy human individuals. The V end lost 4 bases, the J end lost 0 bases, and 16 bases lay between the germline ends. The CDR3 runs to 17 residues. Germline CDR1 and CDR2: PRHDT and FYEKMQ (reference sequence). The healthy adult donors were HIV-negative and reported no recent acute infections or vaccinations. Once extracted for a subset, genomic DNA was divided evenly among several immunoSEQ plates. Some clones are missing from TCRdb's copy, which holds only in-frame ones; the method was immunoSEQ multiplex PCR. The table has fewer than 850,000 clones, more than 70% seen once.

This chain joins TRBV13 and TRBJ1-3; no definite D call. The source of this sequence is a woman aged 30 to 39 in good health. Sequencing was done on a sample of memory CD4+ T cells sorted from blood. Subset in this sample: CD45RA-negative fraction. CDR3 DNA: TGTGCCAGCAGCTCCGCGAAGGGTTGGAGCTCTGGAAACACCATATATTTT. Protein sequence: CASSSAKGWSSGNTIYF.